This is a list of T cell receptor beta chains from one sample in a study of OX40 agonist ivuxolimab in advanced cancers. Clones were read by immunoSEQ multiplex PCR, and TCRdb kept only the in-frame ones, dropping some. The table records 65,000 to 90,000 clones, roughly four fifths of them present only once. The sample in question was CD4+ or CD8+ T cells sorted from blood, obtained in a trial of the OX40 agonist ivuxolimab. These TCRs come from an adult with an advanced solid tumor such as melanoma, head and neck, liver or kidney cancer. CDR3s include the opening cysteine and the closing phenylalanine or tryptophan. Fields, in order: D gene, J gene, V gene, clone size, CDR3 DNA, CDR3 protein. The D gene is left open where the match is weak. Size is omitted from some rows. Given values are once, few, many or a class for expanded clones.

d_gene: -
j_gene: TRBJ1-1
v_gene: TRBV6-1
abundance: -
CDR3nt: TGTGCCAGCAGTGCCCTAGGGGCTTTCTTT
CDR3aa: CASSALGAFF

d_gene: -
j_gene: TRBJ2-1
v_gene: TRBV7-9
abundance: -
CDR3nt: TGTGCCAGCAGCTTCCATAGCGGAGCGGGCAATGAGCAGTTCTTC
CDR3aa: CASSFHSGAGNEQFF

d_gene: TRBD2
j_gene: TRBJ2-7
v_gene: TRBV5-6
abundance: -
CDR3nt: TGTGCCAGCAGCTTGCGACTAGCGGACGTCTACGAGCAGTACTTC
CDR3aa: CASSLRLADVYEQYF

d_gene: TRBD1
j_gene: TRBJ1-3
v_gene: TRBV28
abundance: -
CDR3nt: TGTGCCAGCCAACCCTCGGACAGGAGTGGAAACACCATATATTTT
CDR3aa: CASQPSDRSGNTIYF

d_gene: -
j_gene: TRBJ1-5
v_gene: TRBV7-2
abundance: -
CDR3nt: TGTGCCAGCAGCTTGACAGGCAATCAGCCCCAGCATTTT
CDR3aa: CASSLTGNQPQHF

d_gene: -
j_gene: TRBJ1-5
v_gene: TRBV6-6
abundance: -
CDR3nt: TGTGCCAGCAGTCTACTCGGAGGCGGTAATCAGCCCCAGCATTTT
CDR3aa: CASSLLGGGNQPQHF

d_gene: -
j_gene: TRBJ2-7
v_gene: TRBV7-2
abundance: -
CDR3nt: TGTGCCAGCAGGATATCACAGGGTGCCTACGAGCAGTACTTC
CDR3aa: CASRISQGAYEQYF

d_gene: -
j_gene: TRBJ1-1
v_gene: TRBV18
abundance: -
CDR3nt: TGTGCCAGCTCAACAGGGCTTAACACTGAAGCTTTCTTT
CDR3aa: CASSTGLNTEAFF

d_gene: -
j_gene: TRBJ2-1
v_gene: TRBV2
abundance: few
CDR3nt: TGTGCCAGCAGTTACGGGGGTTTTAAGTCCTACAATGAGCAGTTCTTC
CDR3aa: CASSYGGFKSYNEQFF

d_gene: -
j_gene: TRBJ1-2
v_gene: TRBV7-2
abundance: -
CDR3nt: TGTGCCAGCAGCTTAGGCTTCCAGCAGGGACTATATGATGGCTACACCTTC
CDR3aa: CASSLGFQQGLYDGYTF

d_gene: TRBD1
j_gene: TRBJ2-3
v_gene: TRBV7-2
abundance: -
CDR3nt: TGTGCCAGCAGCCCTGGACAGGTGGGCACAGATACGCAGTATTTT
CDR3aa: CASSPGQVGTDTQYF

d_gene: TRBD1
j_gene: TRBJ2-7
v_gene: TRBV7-9
abundance: -
CDR3nt: TGTGCCAGCAGTTATCGGGACAGCAGCTCCTACGAGCAGTACTTC
CDR3aa: CASSYRDSSSYEQYF

d_gene: -
j_gene: TRBJ1-6
v_gene: TRBV4-3
abundance: -
CDR3nt: TGCGCCAGCAGCCAAGATGGGGATTCACCCCTCCACTTT
CDR3aa: CASSQDGDSPLHF

d_gene: -
j_gene: TRBJ2-7
v_gene: TRBV23-1
abundance: once
CDR3nt: TGCGCCAGCAGTCTGACGGACGGAATCCTAAAGGGTCCCTACGAGCAGTACTTC
CDR3aa: CASSLTDGILKGPYEQYF

d_gene: -
j_gene: TRBJ1-5
v_gene: TRBV12-2
abundance: -
CDR3nt: TGTGCAAGTCGCTTCTCCTACGAGGGAAACCCTAGTGTGTGGGGTCAGCCCCAGCATTTT
CDR3aa: CASRFSYEGNPSVWGQPQHF

d_gene: -
j_gene: TRBJ1-2
v_gene: TRBV20-1
abundance: -
CDR3nt: TGCAGTGCTAGAGAGGAGTATGGCTACACCTTC
CDR3aa: CSAREEYGYTF

d_gene: TRBD2
j_gene: TRBJ2-1
v_gene: TRBV9
abundance: -
CDR3nt: TGTGCCAGCAGCGTAGGGCTAGCGGATTACAATGAGCAGTTCTTC
CDR3aa: CASSVGLADYNEQFF

d_gene: TRBD1
j_gene: TRBJ1-2
v_gene: TRBV28
abundance: -
CDR3nt: TGTGCCAGCAGTGCCCCGGGACAGTTGAACTATGGCTACACCTTC
CDR3aa: CASSAPGQLNYGYTF

d_gene: TRBD1
j_gene: TRBJ2-1
v_gene: TRBV7-9
abundance: -
CDR3nt: TGTGCCAGCAGCATTGGACAGGGCAATGAGCAGTTCTTC
CDR3aa: CASSIGQGNEQFF

d_gene: TRBD1
j_gene: TRBJ1-1
v_gene: TRBV27
abundance: -
CDR3nt: TGTGCCAGCAGTGCACAGGGGGCCACTGAAGCTTTCTTT
CDR3aa: CASSAQGATEAFF

d_gene: TRBD1
j_gene: TRBJ2-7
v_gene: TRBV18
abundance: -
CDR3nt: TGTGCCAGCTCACCTCAGGGGGCGCAGAGGGAGCAGTACTTC
CDR3aa: CASSPQGAQREQYF

d_gene: TRBD1
j_gene: TRBJ1-6
v_gene: TRBV5-1
abundance: few
CDR3nt: TGCGCCAGCAGCTTGTTCCGGGACAGGGGGTTGAATTCACCCCTCCACTTT
CDR3aa: CASSLFRDRGLNSPLHF

d_gene: -
j_gene: TRBJ2-5
v_gene: TRBV9
abundance: -
CDR3nt: TGTGCCAGCAGCCCCCTCCAGGGGGGAGAGACCCAGTACTTC
CDR3aa: CASSPLQGGETQYF

d_gene: -
j_gene: TRBJ1-2
v_gene: TRBV28
abundance: few
CDR3nt: TGTGCCAGCAGCCCAGGGGTTACAGTTTATGGCTACACCTTC
CDR3aa: CASSPGVTVYGYTF

d_gene: -
j_gene: TRBJ2-1
v_gene: TRBV18
abundance: -
CDR3nt: TGTGCCAGCTCAACGGATGCCTCCTACAATGAGCAGTTCTTC
CDR3aa: CASSTDASYNEQFF

d_gene: TRBD2
j_gene: TRBJ2-5
v_gene: TRBV7-2
abundance: -
CDR3nt: TGTGCCAGCAGCTTACGACTAGCGGGGGGGCCCTTACAAGAGACCCAGTACTTC
CDR3aa: CASSLRLAGGPLQETQYF

d_gene: TRBD2
j_gene: TRBJ2-4
v_gene: TRBV13
abundance: -
CDR3nt: TGTGCCAGCAGCTTTGCCGGGACTAGCGGGAGGGAAAACATTCAGTACTTC
CDR3aa: CASSFAGTSGRENIQYF

d_gene: -
j_gene: TRBJ1-1
v_gene: TRBV25-1
abundance: -
CDR3nt: TGTGCCAGCAGTAGACAGGCTGAAGCTTTCTTT
CDR3aa: CASSRQAEAFF

d_gene: -
j_gene: TRBJ2-4
v_gene: TRBV18
abundance: -
CDR3nt: TGTGCCAGCTCACCTCCCGGGTTAGCCAAAAACATTCAGTACTTC
CDR3aa: CASSPPGLAKNIQYF

d_gene: TRBD2
j_gene: TRBJ2-5
v_gene: TRBV29-1
abundance: -
CDR3nt: TGCAGCCCGGCGGGCGGGAGGGAATATACTCCCCAGTACTTC
CDR3aa: CSPAGGREYTPQYF

d_gene: -
j_gene: TRBJ2-7
v_gene: TRBV28
abundance: -
CDR3nt: TGTGCCAGCAGCGGGGGCTCTTCCAACGAGCAGTACTTC
CDR3aa: CASSGGSSNEQYF

d_gene: TRBD1
j_gene: TRBJ1-1
v_gene: TRBV15
abundance: -
CDR3nt: TGTGCCACCAGCAGAGGTCTTACTCCTACAGGGGACACTGAAGCTTTCTTT
CDR3aa: CATSRGLTPTGDTEAFF

d_gene: TRBD1
j_gene: TRBJ1-2
v_gene: TRBV6-1
abundance: -
CDR3nt: TGTGCCAGCATTCCCGGACAGGGGGGAGATGGCTACACCTTC
CDR3aa: CASIPGQGGDGYTF

d_gene: TRBD2
j_gene: TRBJ2-3
v_gene: TRBV25-1
abundance: -
CDR3nt: TGTGCCAGCAGTGGTCTCGCGGGGGTTAGCACAGATACGCAGTATTTT
CDR3aa: CASSGLAGVSTDTQYF

d_gene: TRBD1
j_gene: TRBJ2-7
v_gene: TRBV18
abundance: -
CDR3nt: TGTGCCAGCTCACTTGGACAGGTCGCCTACGAGCAGTACTTC
CDR3aa: CASSLGQVAYEQYF

d_gene: TRBD1
j_gene: TRBJ2-7
v_gene: TRBV5-4
abundance: -
CDR3nt: TGTGCCAGCAGCTCCGGGACAGGGGGCGGAAACTACGAGCAGTACTTC
CDR3aa: CASSSGTGGGNYEQYF

d_gene: TRBD2
j_gene: TRBJ2-2
v_gene: TRBV2
abundance: once
CDR3nt: TGTGCCAGCAACCTACAAGCGGGAACCACCGGGGAGCTGTTTTTT
CDR3aa: CASNLQAGTTGELFF

d_gene: TRBD1
j_gene: TRBJ2-7
v_gene: TRBV10-3
abundance: -
CDR3nt: TGTGCCATCACTGGAACACAGGGGAGCGAGCAGTACTTC
CDR3aa: CAITGTQGSEQYF

d_gene: -
j_gene: TRBJ1-3
v_gene: TRBV4-3
abundance: -
CDR3nt: TGCGCCAGCAGCCAAGGTTTCGCCTCTGGAAACACCATATATTTT
CDR3aa: CASSQGFASGNTIYF

d_gene: -
j_gene: TRBJ2-1
v_gene: TRBV21-1
abundance: -
CDR3nt: TGTGCCAGCAGCAATACGCTATGGGTACCGGGGGAGCAGTTCTTC
CDR3aa: CASSNTLWVPGEQFF

d_gene: -
j_gene: TRBJ1-1
v_gene: TRBV29-1
abundance: -
CDR3nt: TGCAGCGTCAAACCCCAGGGTGACACTGAAGCTTTCTTT
CDR3aa: CSVKPQGDTEAFF

d_gene: -
j_gene: TRBJ2-3
v_gene: TRBV2
abundance: -
CDR3nt: TGTGCCAGCAGTGAAGGTCTGACATACACAGATACGCAGTATTTT
CDR3aa: CASSEGLTYTDTQYF

d_gene: -
j_gene: TRBJ1-2
v_gene: TRBV5-6
abundance: -
CDR3nt: TGTGCCAGCAGCCCCTGGGGCTATGGCTACACCTTC
CDR3aa: CASSPWGYGYTF

d_gene: TRBD1
j_gene: TRBJ1-5
v_gene: TRBV2
abundance: -
CDR3nt: TGTGCCAGCAGACCGGACAGGGGACGAATACTGGGGATTAGCAATCAGCCCCAGCATTTT
CDR3aa: CASRPDRGRILGISNQPQHF

d_gene: -
j_gene: TRBJ2-5
v_gene: TRBV21-1
abundance: -
CDR3nt: TGTGCCAGCAGCAAAGTAGGGGCCTCTGAAGAGACCCAGTACTTC
CDR3aa: CASSKVGASEETQYF

d_gene: -
j_gene: TRBJ2-7
v_gene: TRBV7-9
abundance: once
CDR3nt: TGTGCCAGCAGCTTTGATTGGGGCTACGAGCAGTACTTC
CDR3aa: CASSFDWGYEQYF

d_gene: TRBD2
j_gene: TRBJ2-3
v_gene: TRBV7-2
abundance: -
CDR3nt: TGTGCCAGCAGCCTAAGCGGGGGGTTGGATACGCAGTATTTT
CDR3aa: CASSLSGGLDTQYF

d_gene: -
j_gene: TRBJ1-1
v_gene: TRBV23-1
abundance: -
CDR3nt: TGCGCCAGCAGTCAATCTTCGGGGCGCACTGGGAACACTGAAGCTTTCTTT
CDR3aa: CASSQSSGRTGNTEAFF

d_gene: -
j_gene: TRBJ2-3
v_gene: TRBV7-9
abundance: -
CDR3nt: TGTGCCAGCAGCTCGCAACCCCCCAGGGGAACGCAGTATTTT
CDR3aa: CASSSQPPRGTQYF

d_gene: TRBD2
j_gene: TRBJ2-3
v_gene: TRBV5-1
abundance: -
CDR3nt: TGCGCCAGCAGCTTGGCCGTCGGCGGGAGCTTAGATACGCAGTATTTT
CDR3aa: CASSLAVGGSLDTQYF

d_gene: TRBD1
j_gene: TRBJ2-3
v_gene: TRBV6-1
abundance: -
CDR3nt: TGTGCCAGCAGGGGACAGGGGTCAGATACGCAGTATTTT
CDR3aa: CASRGQGSDTQYF